This T cell receptor beta chain was captured by sequencing in a study of T cell responses to AZD1222 COVID-19 vaccine. In the study overall: Researchers grouped second doses given at about 4 or about 12 weeks into one pool.

Profiled with immunoSEQ multiplex PCR; TCRdb holds only in-frame clones, not every one. The table has about 120,000 clones, about 86% seen once; the top ten hold around 8.7%. As for this clone: The target antigen is unknown.

The CDR3 consists of 16 residues. Germline V gene lookup returns CDR1 SGDLS and CDR2 YYNGEE. Trimming removed 4 bases at V and 4 bases at J, with 20 bases between. Study-wide results and caveats: The donors showed a predominance of white British ancestry and of females, with possible underestimation of clonal diversity. Spike was spanned by vaccine-associated CD4 TCRs, with dominance at 160-218 and 743-854.

The V gene is TRBV9, the J gene TRBJ1-1; D gene uncertain. The source was peripheral blood, collected on day 0 of AZD1222 vaccination. The clonotype originates from an adult in good health. DNA of the CDR3: TGTGCCAGCAGCTTCTGGCCTGAGTTTATGGGCACTGAAGCTTTCTTT. It specifies CASSFWPEFMGTEAFF.